Below are 5 T cell receptor beta chains sequenced from a single sample in a study of graft-versus-host responses after intestinal transplantation (dated by TCRdb to 2020 to 2022). Library preparation was by the immunoSEQ multiplex PCR assay. TCRdb took this table from immuneACCESS and kept in-frame rearrangements with V and J called. Such tables lack part of the clones; where checked against another copy, unresolved V genes explain under half of the gap, and the rest is unexplained. This sample comprises 20,000 to 25,000 clones, less than 95% of them detected only once. Clones ranked in the top ten supply 0.4% to 0.55% of the sample. The sequencing here drew on PBMCs, taken 156 days after intestinal transplant. These receptors were taken from a human patient who received an intestinal transplant, so some T cells may come from the graft donor.

The V and J genes are TRBV7-2 and TRBJ2-1, with 9 bases fitting TRBD2. V was clipped by 0 bases and J by 8 bases; unmatched bases: 5. In germline, CDR1 is SGHTA, CDR2 FQGNSA. The CDR3 sequence is 15 residues long. The CDR3 DNA sequence: TGTGCCAGCAGCTTAGCTAGTCGACTAGCGGATGAGCAGTTCTTC. It yields the protein CASSLASRLADEQFF.

Here the CDR3 DNA reads TGTGCCAGCAGTTATGGGTGGTACACCGGGGAGCTGTTTTTT. Translating gives CASSYGWYTGELFF. The rearrangement joins TRBV6-1 to TRBJ2-2; D gene unclear. Germline V gene lookup returns CDR1 MNHNS and CDR2 SASEGT. V was trimmed by 5 bases and J by 3 bases, leaving 10 bases between them. This CDR3 contains 14 residues.

The chain has TRBV28 and TRBJ1-6; TRBD1 might be the D (6 bases). Germline V gene sequence: CDR1 MDHEN, CDR2 SYDVKM. The CDR3 spans 15 residues. V was clipped by 10 bases and J by 7 bases, with 20 bases between them. The CDR3 loop reads CANRAGGHLNSPLHF. Written as DNA, the CDR3 is TGTGCCAACAGAGCCGGGGGCCATTTAAATTCACCCCTCCACTTT.

In its sample, this clone was seen once. The gene calls are TRBV6-5 and TRBJ1-2; a possible D gene is TRBD1 (5 bases). The CDR3 consists of 14 residues. The V end lost 6 bases, the J end lost 4 bases, and 15 bases lay between the germline ends. CDR1 and CDR2 (germline): MNHEY, SVGAGI. The CDR3 DNA is TGTGCCAGCAGCCGCAGGGAACGGGCCTATGGCTACACCTTC. Its translation: CASSRRERAYGYTF.

The rearrangement joins TRBV7-9 to TRBJ2-3; no clear D gene. CDR1 is SEHNR, CDR2 FQNEAQ, per germline (reference sequence). V gave up 11 bases and J gave up 0 bases, with 12 bases separating them. This CDR3 has 13 amino acids. The CDR3, as DNA: TGTGCCTACGGGTCGGTCAGCACAGATACGCAGTATTTT. Its protein is CAYGSVSTDTQYF. Variable domain in full (rest from reference TRBV7-9 and TRBJ2-3): DTGVSQNPRHKITKRGQNVTFRCDPISEHNRLYWYRQTLGQGPEFLTYFQNEAQLEKSRLLSDRFSAERPKGSFSTLEIQRTEQGDSAMYLCAYGSVSTDTQYFGPGTRLTVL.